A single T cell receptor (beta chain) is shown here with its context. What it recognizes is unknown. This record belongs to a study of T cell responses to AZD1222 COVID-19 vaccine. V dropped 7 bases and J dropped 3 bases, with 28 bases sitting between them. The germline gives CDR1 SEHNR, CDR2 FQNEAQ (reference sequence). The length of the CDR3 is 18 residues. General study findings and limits: Donor demographics were predominantly white British with a female majority; clonal diversity may be underestimated.

Libraries were prepared by immunoSEQ multiplex PCR; TCRdb keeps only in-frame clonotypes and omits some of them. Of about 190,000 clones in the sample, roughly nine tenths were seen once. The TCR originated in an adult in good health. The source was peripheral blood, collected on day 0 of AZD1222 vaccination. The chain recombines TRBV7-9 with TRBJ2-7, with D tentatively TRBD1 or TRBD2 (5 bases each). CDR3 nucleotide sequence: TGTGCCAGCACCTCCGGGGCAGGGAGAGGGATGGACCTCTACGAGCAGTACTTC. This gives the protein CASTSGAGRGMDLYEQYF.